Presented here are 26 T cell receptor beta chains from one specimen sequenced in a study of T-cell reconstitution after alpha-beta-depleted transplantation in children. For TCRbeta, the library was prepared with unique molecular identifiers. In TCRdb, the PCR reads were re-called with MiXCR into one record per CDR3 protein. The sample lists a few hundred thousand distinct CDR3 sequences; 13% were seen once. Sequenced material: PBMCs, taken from the stem cell graft. Every receptor here comes from a human donor who donated a stem cell graft to a child with Fanconi anemia.

The genes are TRBV12-3 or TRBV12-4 and TRBJ1-3, with a possible D match to TRBD1 (6 bases). Trimming removed 6 bases from V and 6 bases from J, with 12 bases in between. The CDR3 is 13 residues long. CDR3 nucleotides: TGTGCCAGCAGCGACAGGATAGCAAACACCATATATTTT. It specifies CASSDRIANTIYF.

This clonotype has only a few counts. V gene TRBV15 combines with J gene TRBJ2-1, with D possibly matching TRBD1 (5 bases). In germline, CDR1 is LNHNV, CDR2 YYDKDF (reference sequence). The V and J ends lost 3 bases and 8 bases respectively, with 14 bases between them. The CDR3 has 14 amino acids. CDR3: CATSSRQGGDEQFF. CDR3 bases: TGTGCCACCAGCAGTCGCCAGGGTGGGGATGAGCAGTTCTTC.

This clonotype was seen a few times. The chain combines TRBV7-2 with TRBJ2-1; TRBD2 matches 10 bases. Germline lookup yields CDR1 SGHTA and CDR2 FQGNSA. The CDR3 is made up of 18 amino acids. The V and J ends lost 2 bases and 7 bases, in that order; junction bases with no gene match: 14. The DNA of the CDR3 is TGTGCCAGCAGCTTAACGAGTCTTCCGGGACTAGCGCTGAATGAGCAGTTCTTC. It codes for CASSLTSLPGLALNEQFF.

This clonotype has just a few counts. The chain combines TRBV7-2 with TRBJ1-6; a possible D gene is TRBD1 (5 bases). The CDR3 is made up of 14 amino acids. Trimming took off 3 bases at V and 8 bases at J, with 11 bases between the two ends. Germline CDR1 reads SGHTA; CDR2 reads FQGNSA. This chain's CDR3 is CASSFGARDSPLHF. The CDR3, as DNA: TGTGCCAGCAGCTTCGGGGCGCGGGATTCACCCCTCCACTTT.

J is TRBJ2-6 and V is TRBV7-9; no reliable D call. The CDR3 contains 14 residues. V dropped 7 bases and J dropped 0 bases, with 7 bases sitting between them. The germline V gene has CDR1 SEHNR and CDR2 FQNEAQ (reference sequence). The CDR3 DNA reads TGTGCCAGCATCCTAAACTCTGGGGCCAACGTCCTGACTTTC. Protein sequence: CASILNSGANVLTF. Supplemented by reference TRBV7-9 and TRBJ2-6, the full variable domain reads DTGVSQNPRHKITKRGQNVTFRCDPISEHNRLYWYRQTLGQGPEFLTYFQNEAQLEKSRLLSDRFSAERPKGSFSTLEIQRTEQGDSAMYLCASILNSGANVLTFGAGSRLTVL.

This clonotype was seen many times. The chain uses TRBV20-1 and TRBJ2-1; D may be TRBD1 (5 bases). Looked up from germline, CDR1 is DFQATT and CDR2 is SNEGSKA (reference sequence). V lost 0 bases and J 9 bases, leaving 12 bases between the germline ends. The CDR3 runs 13 residues. CDR3: CSARDPTGSEQFF. The CDR3 coding sequence is TGCAGTGCTAGAGATCCCACAGGCAGTGAGCAGTTCTTC.

This clonotype was seen at least ten times. The chain links TRBV4-1 to TRBJ1-1; D remains unclear. The germline V gene has CDR1 MGHRA and CDR2 YSYEKL. This CDR3 contains 15 residues. Trimming removed 0 bases at V and 3 bases at J, with 11 bases between. This CDR3 reads CASSQDRAGDTEAFF. The CDR3 DNA reads as TGCGCCAGCAGCCAAGATAGGGCAGGAGACACTGAAGCTTTCTTT.

This clonotype has a handful of counts. V usage is TRBV4-1 and J usage is TRBJ1-1; D not certain. Germline V gene data show CDR1 as MGHRA and CDR2 as YSYEKL. The CDR3 totals 15 residues. The germline V and J ends were trimmed by 0 bases and 0 bases, with 8 bases remaining between them. CDR3 DNA: TGCGCCAGCAGCCAAGATCCAGCTATGAACACTGAAGCTTTCTTT. Residues: CASSQDPAMNTEAFF.

On this clonotype itself: A much bigger clone sits one base away, suggesting this may be a read error. The chain couples TRBV11-2 to TRBJ2-2; no clear D gene. The CDR3 sequence is 14 residues long. V lost 6 bases and J lost 9, with 17 bases in between. Germline V gene data show CDR1 as SGHAT and CDR2 as FQNNGV. CDR3 region: CASRGTGKTRELFF. The CDR3 DNA is TGTGCCAGCAGGGGAACTGGAAAAACCAGGGAGCTGTTTTTT.

The chain carries TRBV7-3 and TRBJ2-1, with TRBD2 matching over 10 bases. This CDR3 contains 14 residues. Germline CDR1 reads SGHTA; CDR2 reads FQGTGA. J gave up 4 bases and V 8 bases, and 5 bases lay outside the gene matches. CDR3 sequence (DNA): TGTGCCAGCGGTCTAGCGGGAGCATACAATGAGCAGTTCTTC. Translating gives CASGLAGAYNEQFF.

This clonotype has a count of ten or more. The chain recombines TRBV15 with TRBJ2-1; 9 bases map to TRBD1. Germline V CDR1 and CDR2: LNHNV, YYDKDF (reference sequence). After removal of 4 bases from V and 3 bases from J, the junction contained 4 bases not matched to a gene. The CDR3 extends over 15 amino acids. The CDR3 DNA follows: TGTGCCACCAGCATGGAGACAGGGGGCTACAATGAGCAGTTCTTC. Its translation is CATSMETGGYNEQFF.

The V gene is TRBV6-1, the J gene TRBJ1-4; D is uncertain. The V end lost 10 bases, the J end lost 7 bases, and 19 bases lay between the germline ends. Germline CDR1 and CDR2: MNHNS and SASEGT. The CDR3 loop spans 14 amino acids. The CDR3 DNA follows: TGTGCCATCGAGGACCTCACGTTGGGTGAAAAACTGTTTTTT. It is translated as CAIEDLTLGEKLFF.

This clonotype was recorded a few times. The genes are TRBV4-2 and TRBJ1-4; no reliable D call. Germline values: CDR1 LGHNA, CDR2 YNFKEQ. V dropped 1 base and J dropped 7 bases, with 10 bases sitting between them. The CDR3 totals 14 residues. This chain's CDR3 is CASSQASQLEKLFF. Here the CDR3 DNA reads TGTGCCAGCAGCCAAGCCTCGCAGCTTGAAAAACTGTTTTTT.

V usage is TRBV5-5 and J usage is TRBJ2-7; weak D call: TRBD1 (6 bases). The CDR3 loop spans 16 amino acids. The V and J ends lost 5 bases and 4 bases respectively, with 22 bases between them. Germline V CDR1 and CDR2: SGHKS, YYEKEE (reference sequence). This CDR3 reads CASSLGVGGSLYEQYV. DNA of the CDR3: TGTGCCAGCAGTCTGGGGGTAGGGGGATCCTTGTACGAGCAGTACGTC.

This clonotype was observed a few times. The V call is TRBV7-2, the J call TRBJ1-3; D gene uncertain. V lost 5 bases, J lost 1 base, and 9 bases lay in between. The germline gives CDR1 SGHTA, CDR2 FQGNSA. This CDR3 is built from 14 residues. The CDR3 region has the DNA TGTGCCAGCAGCCGTGACCAGTCTGGAAACACCATATATTTT. Its translation: CASSRDQSGNTIYF. The whole variable domain, filled in from reference TRBV7-2 and TRBJ1-3, reads GAGVSQSPSNKVTEKGKDVELRCDPISGHTALYWYRQSLGQGLEFLIYFQGNSAPDKSGLPSDRFSAERTGGSVSTLTIQRTQQEDSAVYLCASSRDQSGNTIYFGEGSWLTVV.

This clonotype was detected a few times. The chain employs TRBV6-1 and TRBJ1-5; tentative D call: TRBD1 (5 bases). This CDR3 comprises 14 residues. Germline CDR1 is MNHNS and CDR2 is SASEGT. V was clipped by 3 bases and J by 1 base, with 7 bases between them. The CDR3 region has the DNA TGTGCCAGCAGTGAGAGACAGAGCAATCAGCCCCAGCATTTT. Translated: CASSERQSNQPQHF.

The chain has TRBV4-2 and TRBJ1-1; tentatively, D is TRBD1 (6 bases). Between the trimmed V and J ends, which lost 0 bases and 6 bases, there was a span of 14 bases. The germline gives CDR1 LGHNA, CDR2 YNFKEQ. The CDR3 length is 15 residues. The CDR3 protein is CASSQETGTYSEAFF. The CDR3 region has the DNA TGTGCCAGCAGCCAAGAAACAGGGACGTATTCTGAAGCTTTCTTT.

This clonotype has at least ten counts. The V call is TRBV5-1, the J call TRBJ2-5; D is ambiguous. Trimming stripped 0 bases from V and 2 bases from J, with 5 bases between. Germline CDR1 reads SGHRS; CDR2 reads YFSETQ. The CDR3 runs 13 residues. The CDR3 spells CASSLGAQETQYF. In nucleotides, the CDR3 is TGCGCCAGCAGCTTGGGGGCTCAAGAGACCCAGTACTTC.

This chain joins TRBV7-2 and TRBJ2-7; D unresolved. CDR1 SGHTA and CDR2 FQGNSA come from the germline V gene. The V end was cut by 5 bases, the J end by 0 bases, with 11 bases between. The CDR3 is 14 amino acids. The CDR3 DNA reads as TGTGCCAGCAGCCCCTGGGCTAACTCCTACGAGCAGTACTTC. Encoded protein: CASSPWANSYEQYF.

In this sample, this clonotype turned up many times. This rearrangement joins TRBV9 to TRBJ2-3; D remains unclear. Germline loops: CDR1 SGDLS, CDR2 YYNGEE. This CDR3 region has 14 residues. The ends were cut back, 0 bases at V and 2 bases at J, with 7 bases in the middle. The CDR3 region is CASSVGSLTDTQYF. CDR3 DNA: TGTGCCAGCAGCGTAGGGTCACTCACAGATACGCAGTATTTT.

This clonotype was counted only a few times. This chain connects TRBV20-1 to TRBJ1-1; 7 bases match TRBD1. Trimming at V came to 5 bases and at J to 0 bases, leaving 9 bases not matched to a gene. Germline assignment: CDR1 DFQATT and CDR2 SNEGSKA (reference sequence). CDR3 length: 15 residues. The CDR3 DNA sequence: TGCAGTGCTTTTAGACAGGGTCTGATGAACACTGAAGCTTTCTTT. The encoded protein is CSAFRQGLMNTEAFF.

This clonotype was recorded a few times. This sequence joins TRBV27 and TRBJ2-1; D tentatively reads TRBD1 or TRBD2 (5 bases each). The germline V gene encodes CDR1 MNHEY and CDR2 SMNVEV (reference sequence). V dropped 3 bases and J dropped 12 bases, with 15 bases sitting between them. This CDR3 spans 13 amino acids. CDR3 coding DNA: TGTGCCAGCAGTTTTAGGGACCCCCAACTGCAGTTCTTC. It specifies CASSFRDPQLQFF.

CDR3 DNA: TGCAGTGCAGGAAAGACAGGGGCGAACTATGGCTACACCTTC. Its translation is CSAGKTGANYGYTF. This chain uses TRBV20-1 with TRBJ1-2, with 8 bases fitting TRBD1. The germline gives CDR1 DFQATT, CDR2 SNEGSKA (reference sequence). V was clipped by 6 bases and J by 2 bases; unmatched bases: 8. The CDR3 covers 14 residues.

V is TRBV11-2 and J is TRBJ2-7; no reliable D call. CDR3 size: 13 residues. Germline V gene sequence: CDR1 SGHAT, CDR2 FQNNGV. Deletions cut 0 bases from V and 1 base from J, with 4 bases between. CDR3 coding DNA: TGTGCCAGCAGCTTAGAGATTTCCTACGAGCAGTACGTC. Protein sequence: CASSLEISYEQYV.

The table lists this clonotype with a few counts. The chain carries TRBV15 and TRBJ2-5, with no clear D. V shed 0 bases and J shed 0 bases, with 5 bases lying between them. This CDR3 spans 14 amino acids. Germline V CDR1 and CDR2: LNHNV, YYDKDF (reference sequence). This CDR3 reads CATSRDMYQETQYF. CDR3 sequence (DNA): TGTGCCACCAGCAGAGATATGTACCAAGAGACCCAGTACTTC. Combining the CDR3 with reference TRBV15 and TRBJ2-5 gives the whole variable domain DAMVIQNPRYQVTQFGKPVTLSCSQTLNHNVMYWYQQKSSQAPKLLFHYYDKDFNNEADTPDNFQSRRPNTSFCFLDIRSPGLGDTAMYLCATSRDMYQETQYFGPGTRLLVL.

V and J are TRBV12-3 or TRBV12-4 and TRBJ2-5; the D is unclear. The CDR3 loop spans 15 amino acids. The V end was cut by 3 bases, the J end by 5 bases, with 16 bases between. CDR3 in DNA: TGTGCCAGCAGTTTTGAGCCCAGGATGGGGGAGACCCAGTACTTC. Amino acid sequence: CASSFEPRMGETQYF.